The 9 T cell receptor beta chains listed next were all sequenced from one sample in a study of blood T cell repertoires in COVID-19. Clones were sequenced by immunoSEQ multiplex PCR, and TCRdb holds only the in-frame ones, with some missing. The sample yields under 170,000 clones, 65% to 90% seen once. The specimen sequenced was peripheral blood. These receptors were obtained from a man in his 70s with acute or convalescent COVID-19.

The chain links TRBV30 to TRBJ2-7, with TRBD2 identical over 12 bases. Germline values: CDR1 GTSNPN, CDR2 SVGIG (reference sequence). Unmatched junction bases numbered 2, after V lost 2 bases and J lost 6 bases. CDR3 size: 13 residues. The CDR3, as DNA: TGTGCCTGGAGTAGGACTAGCGGGGTCGAGCAGTACTTC. Protein product: CAWSRTSGVEQYF.

V and J are TRBV28 and TRBJ2-1; D is ambiguous. Trimming took off 6 bases at V and 6 bases at J, with 15 bases between the two ends. The CDR3 is 14 amino acids. Per germline, CDR1 MDHEN and CDR2 SYDVKM. The CDR3: CASSRPLPGNEQFF. Here the CDR3 DNA reads TGTGCCAGCAGCCGCCCGCTCCCGGGCAATGAGCAGTTCTTC.

The chain uses TRBV19 and TRBJ1-5; D is undetermined. The CDR3 has 14 amino acids. V was shortened by 8 bases and J by 3 bases, with 14 bases between the two germline ends. Germline lookup yields CDR1 LNHDA and CDR2 SQIVND (reference sequence). CDR3 protein: CASCQAVDNQPQHF. For the CDR3, the DNA is TGTGCCAGTTGCCAGGCAGTAGACAATCAGCCCCAGCATTTT.

V is TRBV20-1 and J is TRBJ2-5; the D gene is possibly TRBD2 (5 bases). The CDR3 is made up of 11 amino acids. V dropped 6 bases and J dropped 5 bases, with 10 bases sitting between them. CDR1 is DFQATT and CDR2 is SNEGSKA in the germline V gene (reference sequence). The CDR3 protein is CSARRGETQYF. In DNA, the CDR3 is TGCAGTGCCCGGCGAGGGGAGACCCAGTACTTC.

The chain employs TRBV27 and TRBJ1-2; D remains ambiguous. This CDR3 is built from 15 residues. Germline loops: CDR1 MNHEY, CDR2 SMNVEV (reference sequence). The V end was cut by 1 base, the J end by 7 bases, with 16 bases between. The CDR3 here is CASSLFPVAVSGYTF. In nucleotides, the CDR3 is TGTGCCAGCAGTTTATTCCCAGTGGCGGTATCTGGCTACACCTTC.

The chain combines TRBV6-2 or TRBV6-3 with TRBJ2-5, with 8 bases matching TRBD2. Trimming took 4 bases from V and 5 from J; bases not matched to a gene: 12. The CDR3 loop spans 16 amino acids. Germline CDR1 reads MNHEY; CDR2 reads SVGEGT. CDR3 region: CASSFGLAQRRETQYF. CDR3 coding DNA: TGTGCCAGCAGTTTTGGACTAGCACAACGGAGGGAGACCCAGTACTTC.

The chain carries TRBV10-3 and TRBJ1-5; 9 bases are shared with TRBD1. There are 16 residues in the CDR3. The J segment lost 6 bases and the V segment lost 0 bases, leaving 6 bases of the junction unmatched. Germline V lookup: CDR1 ENHRY, CDR2 SYGVKD. CDR3 protein: CAISESTQGAVQPQHF. The DNA for the CDR3 is TGTGCCATCAGTGAGTCGACACAGGGGGCAGTTCAGCCCCAGCATTTT.

The rearrangement uses TRBV5-1 and TRBJ2-7, with 10 bases fitting TRBD1. The CDR3 spans 15 residues. The trim removed 2 bases at V and 4 bases at J, leaving 6 bases unmatched. Germline CDR1 and CDR2: SGHRS and YFSETQ. This chain's CDR3 is CASSFRQGADYEQYF. In nucleotides, the CDR3 is TGCGCCAGCAGCTTTAGACAGGGGGCGGATTACGAGCAGTACTTC. The full variable domain, with the rest looked up from reference TRBV5-1 and TRBJ2-7, is KAGVTQTPRYLIKTRGQQVTLSCSPISGHRSVSWYQQTPGQGLQFLFEYFSETQRNKGNFPGRFSGRQFSNSRSEMNVSTLELGDSALYLCASSFRQGADYEQYFGPGTRLTVT.

The chain combines TRBV6-2 or TRBV6-3 with TRBJ2-3, with 14 bases matching TRBD2. V lost 5 bases to trimming and J lost 6 bases; unmatched junction nucleotides: 7. Germline lookup yields CDR1 MNHEY and CDR2 SVGEGT. This CDR3 spans 16 amino acids. CDR3: CASSVPGLAGADTQYF. In DNA form, the CDR3 reads TGTGCCAGCAGTGTACCGGGACTAGCGGGAGCGGATACGCAGTATTTT.